Below, one T cell receptor beta chain is given with its context. Its antigen is undetermined. The sample belongs to a study of vaccination effects on CD4 cells after COVID-19. Study-wide results and limits: Early post-infection timepoints were absent, and convalescent patients were few.

Germline V gene lookup returns CDR1 MNHNY and CDR2 SVGAGI (reference sequence). J gave up 1 base and V 5 bases, and 2 bases lay outside the gene matches. The CDR3 totals 15 residues. Repertoires were generated with immunoSEQ multiplex PCR, while TCRdb's copy carries only in-frame clones and drops some. Of more than 40,000 clones listed, about 80% are singletons. Before sequencing, viral peptide pools were used by the ViraFEST assay to expand antigen-specific CD4+ T cells. Culturing for 9 to 10 days preceded CD4+ T cell isolation. Nucleocapsid antibody tests were negative, and the vaccine recipients had no prior SARS-CoV-2 infection. Each culture well received under 2.5 million PBMC. These cells were then cultured in IMDM with 7.5 to 10 IU/ml IL-2 and 7.5 to 10 ug/ml peptides. IL-2 medium was substituted for half the medium on days 3 and 7.

This clonotype was sampled from a human donor who received a COVID-19 vaccine. The input for sequencing was CD4+ T cells from PBMCs cultured with SARS-CoV-2 spike peptides, taken before COVID-19 vaccination. The J gene is TRBJ2-5, the V gene TRBV6-6, with TRBD2 identical over 12 bases. The CDR3 coding sequence is TGTGCCAGCAGTGCACTAGCGGGGGGCCAAGAGACCCAGTACTTC. Protein product: CASSALAGGQETQYF.